The sequence of this T cell receptor (beta chain) was determined in a study of blood T cells in healthy people across ages. PCR was performed a second time for roughly 7 to 11 cycles using a sample-barcoded 5' primer and a J-beta primer mix. With 12 random nucleotides, a template-switch adaptor tagged each individual cDNA molecule. TCRdb independently ran MiXCR on the 5' RACE reads; one entry per CDR3 protein. The sample lists some 640,000 distinct CDR3 sequences, roughly 49% occurring once. CDR3 length: 13 amino acids. In germline, CDR1 is MDHEN, CDR2 SYDVKM. V shed 6 bases and J shed 7 bases, with 16 bases lying between them. This clonotype was seen only a few times. Roughly 10 milliliters of peripheral blood were drawn from each donor into EDTA-treated tubes.

This clonotype originated in a woman aged 60-70 years in good health. The rearrangement joins TRBV28 to TRBJ2-7, with D perhaps being TRBD1 or TRBD2 (5 bases each). The sequencing input was blood. The CDR3 DNA reads TGTGCCAGCAGCCCCACTGGGGACGAGGAGCAGTACTTC. This translates into CASSPTGDEEQYF.